This TCR beta chain was sequenced for a study of T cells in tumors after PD-1 blockade. Study-level background: Excluded were patients with checkpoint blockade, immunosuppressants, or radiotherapy or other anti-cancer therapy within 4 weeks. A subset received ongoing vismodegib 150 mg daily alongside anti-PD-1 therapy. Each patient got pembrolizumab 200 mg every 3 weeks or cemiplimab 350 mg every 2 weeks. Study findings and constraints: Approximately 41% of tumor TCR clonotypes were also found in blood.

The assay was immunoSEQ multiplex PCR, and TCRdb's table has in-frame clones only and misses some. Of 14,000 to 15,000 clones in the sample, about 80% were seen once. Trimming took 2 bases from V and 3 from J, leaving 10 bases between them. The CDR3 loop spans 14 amino acids. CDR1 is KGHSH and CDR2 is LQKENI in the germline V gene. As for this clone: Its antigen is undetermined.

The source of this sequence is a human donor with basal cell carcinoma. The sample here was PBMCs, taken after anti-PD-1 treatment. V and J are TRBV18 and TRBJ2-5, with D unresolved. The CDR3 spells CASSPGNRKETQYF. The CDR3 nucleotides are TGTGCCAGCTCACCAGGAAATAGGAAAGAGACCCAGTACTTC.